This T cell receptor (beta chain) was found in a study of T cell responses to AZD1222 COVID-19 vaccine. Overall study context: Pooled samples include second doses given at about 4 or 12 weeks.

Study outcomes and limitations: There were mostly white British donors and more females than males, and clonal diversity was possibly underestimated. Targeting of unmutated variant regions was reportedly seen in nearly half of spike-specific TCRs.

Concerning this clone itself: The antigen is unknown. The same CDR3 is also encoded by other DNA sequences in this sample.

Repertoires were generated with immunoSEQ multiplex PCR, while TCRdb's copy carries only in-frame clones and drops some. The sample lists more than 100,000 clones, approximately 90% occurring once. The CDR3 has 13 amino acids. In germline, CDR1 is MNHEY, CDR2 SMNVEV (reference sequence). Trimming stripped 5 bases from V and 0 bases from J, with 7 bases between. The chain carries TRBV27 and TRBJ1-1; no clear D gene. The starting material was peripheral blood, obtained on day 0 of AZD1222 vaccination. This receptor was obtained from an adult in good health. As DNA, the CDR3 is TGTGCCAGCAGTCTCCAGATGAACACTGAAGCTTTCTTT. It yields the protein CASSLQMNTEAFF.